Listed here are 22 T cell receptor beta chains from one sample, sequenced in a study of T cell responses to AZD1222 COVID-19 vaccine. The table came from immunoSEQ multiplex PCR; TCRdb's copy has only in-frame clones and leaves some out. The repertoire has approximately 120,000 clones, about 90% of them found once; the top ten carry more than 9%. This material consisted of peripheral blood, taken on day 0 of AZD1222 vaccination. The receptors originated from an adult in good health.

J is TRBJ1-6 and V is TRBV30, with TRBD1 identical over 8 bases. The CDR3 consists of 15 residues. V was pared by 0 bases and J by 5 bases, with 3 bases of the junction left unmatched. Germline CDR1 is GTSNPN and CDR2 is SVGIG (reference sequence). CDR3 loop: CAWSVVDRDNSPLHF. The CDR3 DNA reads TGTGCCTGGAGTGTTGTGGACAGGGATAATTCACCCCTCCACTTT.

The chain is built from TRBV7-8 and TRBJ1-1; D is perhaps TRBD1 (6 bases). The CDR3 has 16 residues. Trimming shortened V by 0 bases and J by 4 bases, and 15 bases separated the two germline ends. Germline CDR1 and CDR2: SGHVS and FQNEAQ. The CDR3 bases are TGTGCCAGCAGCTTAGCCCTATCAGGGGTGCGCACTGAAGCTTTCTTT. Translation: CASSLALSGVRTEAFF.

This clone was observed a single time. V and J are TRBV11-3 and TRBJ2-7, with D possibly being TRBD2 (7 bases). Between the trimmed V and J ends, which lost 8 bases and 4 bases, there was a span of 21 bases. The germline V gene encodes CDR1 SGHNT and CDR2 YENEEA. The CDR3 is 15 residues long. DNA of the CDR3: TGTGCCAGCTCCGTCGGGGGGCCTCTGTCTTACGAGCAGTACTTC. Residues: CASSVGGPLSYEQYF.

The V gene is TRBV5-1, the J gene TRBJ2-7; 11 positions match TRBD1. V was clipped by 4 bases and J by 5 bases; unmatched bases: 5. This CDR3 is built from 14 residues. The germline V gene encodes CDR1 SGHRS and CDR2 YFSETQ. CDR3 sequence: CASSKGQGADEQYF. Written as DNA, the CDR3 is TGCGCCAGCAGCAAAGGACAGGGGGCCGACGAGCAGTACTTC.

V is TRBV4-2 and J is TRBJ1-6, with D possibly matching TRBD1 (6 bases). The V gene's germline CDR1 is LGHNA and CDR2 YNFKEQ. V lost 0 bases and J 0 bases, leaving 9 bases between the germline ends. This CDR3 is 17 amino acids long. The CDR3 DNA sequence: TGTGCCAGCAGCCAAGAACAGGGAGCCTCCTATAATTCACCCCTCCACTTT. Residues: CASSQEQGASYNSPLHF.

V gene TRBV19 combines with J gene TRBJ1-1; 7 positions match TRBD1. Germline-derived CDR1 and CDR2 are LNHDA and SQIVND (reference sequence). CDR3 length: 14 amino acids. V lost 6 bases and J lost 1; bases outside the gene matches: 5. CDR3 loop: CASSHRGSNTEAFF. The CDR3 nucleotides read TGTGCCAGTAGCCACAGGGGATCGAACACTGAAGCTTTCTTT.

The chain uses TRBV19 and TRBJ2-1, with 8 bases aligning to TRBD1. The CDR3 spans 13 residues. V was pared by 6 bases and J by 5 bases, with 3 bases of the junction left unmatched. Per the germline V gene, CDR1 is LNHDA and CDR2 is SQIVND (reference sequence). CDR3 region: CASSKDRDNEQFF. The CDR3 nucleotides are TGTGCCAGTAGCAAGGACAGGGACAATGAGCAGTTCTTC.

The rearrangement joins TRBV12-5 to TRBJ1-4; TRBD1 might be the D (5 bases). CDR1 and CDR2 from the germline V gene are LGHNT and FRNRAP. CDR3 length: 15 residues. Trimming pared 6 bases from V and 5 bases from J, leaving 16 bases between. The CDR3 here is CASGPPGLLNEKLFF. CDR3 bases: TGTGCTAGTGGCCCCCCGGGGCTCCTAAATGAAAAACTGTTTTTT.

The chain combines TRBV7-9 with TRBJ1-3; tentatively, D is TRBD1 (6 bases). Germline CDR1 SEHNR, CDR2 FQNEAQ (reference sequence). Trimming pared 5 bases from V and 2 bases from J, leaving 16 bases between. The CDR3 runs to 16 residues. The CDR3 is CASSTPDRRPGNTIYF. CDR3 in DNA: TGTGCCAGCAGCACACCGGACAGAAGGCCTGGAAACACCATATATTTT.

The chain uses TRBV3-1 (or the pseudogene TRBV3-2) and TRBJ1-1, with D unclear. V was cut by 5 bases and J by 3 bases, with 7 bases left in between. This CDR3 comprises 12 residues. Germline CDR1 is LGHDT and CDR2 is YNNKEL (reference sequence). CDR3 residues: CASSEVHTEAFF. The CDR3 DNA follows: TGTGCCAGCAGCGAAGTCCACACTGAAGCTTTCTTT.

The chain employs TRBV2 and TRBJ1-5; D is undetermined. The CDR3 contains 14 residues. The V gene's germline CDR1 is SNHLY and CDR2 FYNNEI. Trimming cost V 4 bases and J 2 bases, with 9 bases left between them. The CDR3 loop is CASSGPDRNQPQHF. The CDR3 coding sequence is TGTGCCAGCAGTGGGCCAGACCGCAATCAGCCCCAGCATTTT.

The chain uses TRBV3-1 (or the pseudogene TRBV3-2) and TRBJ2-1, with 9 bases identical to TRBD2. With 4 bases clipped from V and 7 bases from J, the junction kept 8 bases outside the gene matches. This CDR3 contains 15 residues. CDR1 LGHDT and CDR2 YNNKEL come from the germline V gene (reference sequence). The CDR3 sequence: CASSPASGIRNEQFF. In DNA form, the CDR3 reads TGTGCCAGCAGCCCAGCTAGCGGGATCAGAAATGAGCAGTTCTTC.

V and J are TRBV3-1 (or the pseudogene TRBV3-2) and TRBJ1-5, with D perhaps TRBD1 (5 bases). The CDR3 covers 13 residues. The germline V gene encodes CDR1 LGHDT and CDR2 YNNKEL (reference sequence). V gave up 4 bases and J gave up 8 bases, with 12 bases separating them. The CDR3 here is CASSRTQGEPQHF. CDR3 bases: TGTGCCAGCAGCCGAACGCAGGGTGAGCCCCAGCATTTT.

The chain's CDR3 is CASSLMGQGRVQDQPQHF. The CDR3 nucleotides read TGTGCCAGCAGCTTAATGGGACAGGGGCGGGTGCAAGATCAGCCCCAGCATTTT. The J gene is TRBJ1-5, the V gene TRBV11-3, with 10 bases matching TRBD1. Germline loops: CDR1 SGHNT, CDR2 YENEEA. The CDR3 runs 18 residues. V gave up 2 bases and J gave up 5 bases; unmatched junction bases: 12.

The chain carries TRBV5-4 and TRBJ2-1; TRBD1 is a possible D gene (6 bases). Between the trimmed V and J ends, which lost 4 bases and 4 bases, there was a span of 12 bases. The germline V gene encodes CDR1 SGHNT and CDR2 YYREEE (reference sequence). This CDR3 has 14 amino acids. The CDR3 region has the DNA TGTGCCAGCAGCCCCCGGGACAAATACAATGAGCAGTTCTTC. This encodes CASSPRDKYNEQFF. Full variable domain (missing parts from reference TRBV5-4 and TRBJ2-1): ETGVTQSPTHLIKTRGQQVTLRCSSQSGHNTVSWYQQALGQGPQFIFQYYREEENGRGNFPPRFSGLQFPNYSSELNVNALELDDSALYLCASSPRDKYNEQFFGPGTRLTVL.

This chain connects TRBV15 to TRBJ1-5; unclear D gene. CDR1 is LNHNV and CDR2 is YYDKDF in the germline V gene (reference sequence). The CDR3 covers 16 residues. Trimming removed 4 bases at V and 2 bases at J, with 15 bases between. CDR3 amino acids: CATSNPSTPGNQPQHF. CDR3 in DNA: TGTGCCACCAGCAACCCTTCGACCCCAGGCAATCAGCCCCAGCATTTT.

V gene TRBV29-1 combines with J gene TRBJ2-2; TRBD1 is a possible D gene (6 bases). CDR1 is SQVTM, CDR2 ANQGSEA, per germline. With 7 bases removed from V and 3 bases from J, the gap between germline ends came to 9 bases. There are 12 residues in the CDR3. This CDR3 reads CSAQGYTGELFF. The CDR3 nucleotides are TGCAGCGCACAGGGATACACCGGGGAGCTGTTTTTT.

In its sample, this clone was seen a few times. V is TRBV30 and J is TRBJ2-7, with 7 bases aligning to TRBD2. The V gene's germline CDR1 is GTSNPN and CDR2 SVGIG (reference sequence). V gave up 3 bases and J gave up 9 bases; unmatched junction bases: 8. The CDR3 has 12 residues. The CDR3 region has the DNA TGTGCCTGGAGCTATACCGGGGGGATGCAGTACTTC. It encodes CAWSYTGGMQYF.

This chain connects TRBV5-1 to TRBJ2-1, with 10 bases fitting TRBD2. The CDR3 covers 16 residues. V lost 3 bases to trimming and J lost 2 bases; unmatched junction nucleotides: 5. From germline, CDR1 is SGHRS and CDR2 YFSETQ. The CDR3 bases are TGCGCCAGCAGCTGGACTCTAGCGGGAGCCTACAATGAGCAGTTCTTC. It specifies CASSWTLAGAYNEQFF.

This clone was counted between two and nine times. The gene calls are TRBV18 and TRBJ2-2; the D gene is possibly TRBD1 (6 bases). The germline V gene encodes CDR1 KGHSH and CDR2 LQKENI. CDR3 length: 17 amino acids. With 6 bases removed from V and 1 base from J, the gap between germline ends came to 18 bases. The CDR3 DNA reads TGTGCCAGCTCCCAAAAATTCGGACAGCGGAACACCGGGGAGCTGTTTTTT. This encodes CASSQKFGQRNTGELFF.

CDR3 region: CASSLSGDNIQYF. CDR3 DNA: TGTGCCAGCAGCTTGTCAGGGGACAACATTCAGTACTTC. This chain links TRBV5-5 with TRBJ2-4; perhaps TRBD1 as D (6 bases). With 1 base removed from V and 7 bases from J, the gap between germline ends came to 9 bases. CDR3 length equals 13 residues. Germline lookup yields CDR1 SGHKS and CDR2 YYEKEE (reference sequence). The full variable domain, with the rest looked up from reference TRBV5-5 and TRBJ2-4, is DAGVTQSPTHLIKTRGQQVTLRCSPISGHKSVSWYQQVLGQGPQFIFQYYEKEERGRGNFPDRFSARQFPNYSSELNVNALLLGDSALYLCASSLSGDNIQYFGAGTRLSVL.

This clone was seen more than once but under ten times. The CDR3 DNA reads as TGTGCCAGCAGCTTGGGAGGGACCACTGAAGCTTTCTTT. Protein sequence: CASSLGGTTEAFF. The chain carries TRBV5-4 and TRBJ1-1; D is possibly TRBD1 (5 bases). V lost 0 bases, J lost 4 bases, and 7 bases lay in between. From germline, CDR1 is SGHNT and CDR2 YYREEE (reference sequence). The CDR3 is made up of 13 amino acids. Full variable domain (remainder filled in from reference TRBV5-4 and TRBJ1-1): ETGVTQSPTHLIKTRGQQVTLRCSSQSGHNTVSWYQQALGQGPQFIFQYYREEENGRGNFPPRFSGLQFPNYSSELNVNALELDDSALYLCASSLGGTTEAFFGQGTRLTVV.